This is a list of T cell receptor beta chains from one sample in a study of blood T cell repertoires in COVID-19. The table came from immunoSEQ multiplex PCR; TCRdb's copy has only in-frame clones and leaves some out. Of 140,000 to 150,000 clones in the sample, 80% were seen once. Sequencing was carried out using peripheral blood. The receptors were gathered from a man between 60 and 70 years old with active or convalescent COVID-19. Both conserved end residues are part of each CDR3. A D gene is named only where the DNA matches it firmly. The size field is filled for only some rows; it gives once, few, many or a size class.

V,D,J,size,CDR3,DNA
TRBV6-4,TRBD2,TRBJ2-2,.,CASSWEGTGELFF,TGTGCCAGCAGCTGGGAGGGGACCGGGGAGCTGTTTTTT
TRBV5-1,TRBD1,TRBJ2-7,few,CASSIQGQAYEQYF,TGCGCCAGCAGCATACAGGGACAGGCCTACGAGCAGTACTTC
TRBV5-1,.,TRBJ2-3,once,CAEEPPGTDTQYF,TGCGCCGAAGAGCCCCCAGGAACAGATACGCAGTATTTT
TRBV28,.,TRBJ1-1,.,CACYRTQGTEAFF,TGTGCCTGCTACAGGACCCAGGGCACTGAAGCTTTCTTT
TRBV19,.,TRBJ1-5,.,CASSPEASGQPQHF,TGTGCCAGTAGCCCCGAAGCATCGGGTCAGCCCCAGCATTTT
TRBV2,.,TRBJ2-7,many,CASGRDTAGVSYEQYF,TGTGCCAGCGGTAGGGACACTGCGGGAGTATCCTACGAGCAGTACTTC
TRBV28,TRBD1,TRBJ1-1,.,CASSPQQGAGTEAFF,TGTGCCAGCAGTCCTCAACAGGGGGCGGGGACTGAAGCTTTCTTT
TRBV19,.,TRBJ1-1,.,CASSPGYTNTEAFF,TGTGCCAGTAGTCCAGGGTACACCAACACTGAAGCTTTCTTT
TRBV7-9,TRBD1,TRBJ2-3,.,CASSQDRSTDTQYF,TGTGCCAGCAGCCAGGACAGGTCCACAGATACGCAGTATTTT
TRBV27,.,TRBJ1-1,.,CASSPSDSLRAFF,TGTGCCAGCAGTCCGTCGGACAGCCTGAGAGCTTTCTTT
TRBV7-9,TRBD1,TRBJ1-2,.,CASSPGTDYGYTF,TGTGCCAGCAGCCCCGGGACAGATTATGGCTACACCTTC
TRBV2,TRBD2,TRBJ2-2,.,CASSGGAGVNTGELFF,TGTGCCAGCAGTGGTGGAGCGGGAGTTAACACCGGGGAGCTGTTTTTT
TRBV6-2/TRBV6-3,TRBD2,TRBJ2-1,.,CASSWSGRANEQFF,TGTGCCAGCAGTTGGAGCGGGAGGGCCAATGAGCAGTTCTTC
TRBV14,TRBD2,TRBJ2-3,.,CASATRGGAIDTQYF,TGTGCCAGTGCGACACGGGGGGGGGCCATAGATACGCAGTATTTT
TRBV27,TRBD1,TRBJ1-2,.,CASSPRFGRGVLGYTF,TGTGCCAGCAGTCCCCGATTTGGCAGGGGGGTATTGGGCTACACCTTC
TRBV2,.,TRBJ1-1,few,CASIRQNTEAFF,TGTGCCAGCATCCGACAGAACACTGAAGCTTTCTTT
TRBV30,.,TRBJ2-7,.,CAWSIIPPEQYF,TGTGCCTGGAGTATTATCCCCCCCGAGCAGTACTTC
TRBV4-3,TRBD1,TRBJ2-1,.,CASSQRTGSYNEQFF,TGCGCCAGCAGCCAACGGACAGGGTCGTACAATGAGCAGTTCTTC
TRBV5-1,TRBD2,TRBJ2-2,.,CASSLVLAGESWAGELFF,TGCGCCAGCAGCTTGGTCCTAGCGGGAGAGTCTTGGGCCGGGGAGCTGTTTTTT
TRBV15,.,TRBJ1-1,.,CATSRQGNTEAFF,TGTGCCACCAGCAGACAGGGTAACACTGAAGCTTTCTTT
TRBV4-2,.,TRBJ2-2,once,CASSQDPIGGGSTGELFF,TGTGCCAGCAGCCAAGATCCCATAGGAGGAGGTAGCACCGGGGAGCTGTTTTTT
TRBV4-1,TRBD2,TRBJ2-1,.,CASSQETSGTEWFF,TGCGCCAGCAGCCAAGAAACTAGCGGGACCGAATGGTTCTTC